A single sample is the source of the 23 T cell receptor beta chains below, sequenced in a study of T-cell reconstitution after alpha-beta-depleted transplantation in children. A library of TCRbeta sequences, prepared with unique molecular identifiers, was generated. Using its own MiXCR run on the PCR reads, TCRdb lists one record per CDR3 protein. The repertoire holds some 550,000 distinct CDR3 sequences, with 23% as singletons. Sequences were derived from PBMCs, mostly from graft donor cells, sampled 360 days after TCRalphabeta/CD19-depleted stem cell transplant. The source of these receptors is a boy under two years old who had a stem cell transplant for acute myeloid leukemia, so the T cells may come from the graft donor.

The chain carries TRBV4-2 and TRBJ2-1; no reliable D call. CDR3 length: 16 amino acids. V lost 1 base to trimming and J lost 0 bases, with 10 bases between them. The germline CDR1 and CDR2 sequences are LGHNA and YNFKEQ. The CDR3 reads CASSQGVSGSYNEQFF. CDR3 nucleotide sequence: TGTGCCAGCAGCCAAGGTGTGTCAGGCTCCTACAATGAGCAGTTCTTC.

CDR3 nucleotides: TGTGCCAGCAGTGGGGCCCCGGGTTACTACGAGCAGTACGTC. Residues: CASSGAPGYYEQYV. The rearrangement uses TRBV6-1 and TRBJ2-7; D ambiguous. Germline CDR1 is MNHNS and CDR2 is SASEGT. This CDR3 is 14 amino acids long. V lost 4 bases and J lost 3, with 13 bases in between.

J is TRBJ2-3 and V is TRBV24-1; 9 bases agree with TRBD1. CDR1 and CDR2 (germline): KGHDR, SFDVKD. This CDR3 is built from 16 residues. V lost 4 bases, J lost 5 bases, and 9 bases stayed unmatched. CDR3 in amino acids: CATSDLRDRDIDTQYF. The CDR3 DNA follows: TGTGCCACCAGTGACCTGAGGGACAGGGATATAGATACGCAGTATTTT.

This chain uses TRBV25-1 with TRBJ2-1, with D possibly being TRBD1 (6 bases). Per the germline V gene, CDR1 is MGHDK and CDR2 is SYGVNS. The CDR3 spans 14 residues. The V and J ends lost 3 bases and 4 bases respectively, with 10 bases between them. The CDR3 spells CASSEQGTYNEQFF. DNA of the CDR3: TGTGCCAGCAGTGAGCAGGGGACATACAATGAGCAGTTCTTC.

The CDR3 nucleotides read TGTGCCAGCAGCTCCCCGGGGGCGGAAGGGGCCAACGTCCTGACTTTC. This encodes CASSSPGAEGANVLTF. The chain links TRBV12-3 or TRBV12-4 to TRBJ2-6, with D perhaps assigned TRBD1 or TRBD2 (6 bases each). V shed 6 bases and J shed 4 bases, with 16 bases lying between them. The CDR3 runs 16 residues.

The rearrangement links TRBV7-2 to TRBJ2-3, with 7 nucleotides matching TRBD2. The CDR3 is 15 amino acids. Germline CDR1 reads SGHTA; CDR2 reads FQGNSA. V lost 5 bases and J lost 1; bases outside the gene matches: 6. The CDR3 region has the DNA TGTGCCAGCAGCCCCGACGGACTAGGCACAGATACGCAGTATTTT. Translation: CASSPDGLGTDTQYF. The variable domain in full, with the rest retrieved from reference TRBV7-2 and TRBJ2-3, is GAGVSQSPSNKVTEKGKDVELRCDPISGHTALYWYRQSLGQGLEFLIYFQGNSAPDKSGLPSDRFSAERTGGSVSTLTIQRTQQEDSAVYLCASSPDGLGTDTQYFGPGTRLTVL.

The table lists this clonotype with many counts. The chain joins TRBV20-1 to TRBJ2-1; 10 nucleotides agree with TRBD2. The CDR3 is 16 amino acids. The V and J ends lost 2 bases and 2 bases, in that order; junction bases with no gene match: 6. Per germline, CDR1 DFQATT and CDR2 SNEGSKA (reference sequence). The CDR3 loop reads CSARWGLAGAYNEQFF. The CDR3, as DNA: TGCAGTGCTAGATGGGGTCTAGCGGGAGCCTACAATGAGCAGTTCTTC.

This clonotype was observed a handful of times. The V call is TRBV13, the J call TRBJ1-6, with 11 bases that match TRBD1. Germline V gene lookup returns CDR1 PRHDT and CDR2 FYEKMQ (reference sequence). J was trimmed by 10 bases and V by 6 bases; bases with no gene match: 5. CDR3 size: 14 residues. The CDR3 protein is CASRPGTGGSPLHF. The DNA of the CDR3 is TGTGCCAGCAGACCCGGGACAGGGGGGTCACCCCTCCACTTT. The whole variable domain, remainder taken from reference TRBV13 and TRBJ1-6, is AAGVIQSPRHLIKEKRETATLKCYPIPRHDTVYWYQQGPGQDPQFLISFYEKMQSDKGSIPDRFSAQQFSDYHSELNMSSLELGDSALYFCASRPGTGGSPLHFGNGTRLTVT.

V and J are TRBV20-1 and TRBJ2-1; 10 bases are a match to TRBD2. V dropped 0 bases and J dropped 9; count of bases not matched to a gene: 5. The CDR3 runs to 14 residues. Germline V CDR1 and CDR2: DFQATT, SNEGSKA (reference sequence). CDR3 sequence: CSARDQRGGSEQFF. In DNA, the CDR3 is TGCAGTGCTAGAGACCAGCGGGGGGGCAGTGAGCAGTTCTTC.

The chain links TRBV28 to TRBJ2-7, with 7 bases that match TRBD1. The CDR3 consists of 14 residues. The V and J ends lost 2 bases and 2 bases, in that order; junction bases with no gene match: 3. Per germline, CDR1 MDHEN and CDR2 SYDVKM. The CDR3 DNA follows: TGTGCCAGCAGTTTACCGGGACAGCCCTACGAGCAGTACTTC. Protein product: CASSLPGQPYEQYF. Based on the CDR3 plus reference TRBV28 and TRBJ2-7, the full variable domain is DVKVTQSSRYLVKRTGEKVFLECVQDMDHENMFWYRQDPGLGLRLIYFSYDVKMKEKGDIPEGYSVSREKKERFSLILESASTNQTSMYLCASSLPGQPYEQYFGPGTRLTVT.

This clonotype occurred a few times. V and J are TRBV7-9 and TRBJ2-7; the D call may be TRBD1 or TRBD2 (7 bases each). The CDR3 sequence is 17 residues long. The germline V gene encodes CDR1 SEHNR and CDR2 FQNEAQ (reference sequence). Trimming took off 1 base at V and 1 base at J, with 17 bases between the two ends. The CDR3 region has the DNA TGTGCCAGCAGCTTAGACCCCCTCCAGGGGGGGTCCTACGAGCAGTACGTC. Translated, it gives CASSLDPLQGGSYEQYV.

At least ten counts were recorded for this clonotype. The CDR3 region is CASSLWSSGNTIYF. CDR3 nucleotide sequence: TGTGCCAGCAGCCTATGGTCCTCTGGAAACACCATATATTTT. The chain employs TRBV7-9 and TRBJ1-3; D gene ambiguous. V shed 5 bases and J shed 0 bases, with 8 bases lying between them. The CDR3 is made up of 14 amino acids. The germline CDR1 and CDR2 sequences are SEHNR and FQNEAQ (reference sequence).

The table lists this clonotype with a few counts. This CDR3 is CASSQDRGSVGETQYF. In DNA, the CDR3 is TGTGCCAGCAGCCAAGATCGGGGTAGCGTAGGGGAGACCCAGTACTTC. The V and J genes are TRBV4-2 and TRBJ2-5; possibly TRBD2 for D (5 bases). The length of the CDR3 is 16 residues. Germline CDR1 LGHNA, CDR2 YNFKEQ. Deletions cut 0 bases from V and 5 bases from J, with 16 bases between.

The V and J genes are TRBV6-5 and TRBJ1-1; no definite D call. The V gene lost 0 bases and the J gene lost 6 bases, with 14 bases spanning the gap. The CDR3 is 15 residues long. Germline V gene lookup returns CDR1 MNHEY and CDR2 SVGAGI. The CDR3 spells CASSYSRTAYSEAFF. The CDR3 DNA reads TGTGCCAGCAGTTACTCCAGGACCGCCTACTCTGAAGCTTTCTTT.

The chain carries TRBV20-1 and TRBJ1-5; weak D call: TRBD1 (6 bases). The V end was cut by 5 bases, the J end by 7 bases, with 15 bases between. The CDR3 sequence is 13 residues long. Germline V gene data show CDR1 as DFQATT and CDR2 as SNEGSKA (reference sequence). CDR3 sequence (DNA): TGCAGTGCTTTCGGACAGCTGGGCCAGCCCCAGCATTTT. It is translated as CSAFGQLGQPQHF.

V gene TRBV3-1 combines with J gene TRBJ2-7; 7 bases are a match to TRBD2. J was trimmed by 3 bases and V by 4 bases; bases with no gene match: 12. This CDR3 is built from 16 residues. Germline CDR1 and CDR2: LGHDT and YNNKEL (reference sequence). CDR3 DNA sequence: TGTGCCAGCAGCCCTTCCCTGGGCGGGGGACTCTACGAGCAGTACTTC. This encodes CASSPSLGGGLYEQYF.

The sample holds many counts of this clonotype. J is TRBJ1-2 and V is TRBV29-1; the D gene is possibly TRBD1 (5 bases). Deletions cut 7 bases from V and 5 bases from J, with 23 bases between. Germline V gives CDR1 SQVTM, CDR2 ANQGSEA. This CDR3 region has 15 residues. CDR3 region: CSANTGAQGHYGYTF. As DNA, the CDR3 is TGCAGCGCCAACACCGGGGCCCAAGGGCATTATGGCTACACCTTC.

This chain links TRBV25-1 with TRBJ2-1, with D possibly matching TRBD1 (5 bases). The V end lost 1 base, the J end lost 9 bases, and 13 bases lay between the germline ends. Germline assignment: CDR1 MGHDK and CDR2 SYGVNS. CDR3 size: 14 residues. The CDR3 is CASSEFGRASEQFF. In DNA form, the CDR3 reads TGTGCCAGCAGTGAATTTGGCAGGGCATCTGAGCAGTTCTTC.

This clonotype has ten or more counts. CDR3 region: CSALTTGSSYEQYV. In nucleotides, the CDR3 is TGCAGTGCCTTGACTACGGGATCTTCCTACGAGCAGTACGTC. V gene TRBV20-1 combines with J gene TRBJ2-7; D possibly corresponds to TRBD2 (5 bases). This CDR3 is built from 14 residues. The ends were cut back, 6 bases at V and 1 base at J, with 16 bases in the middle. Germline CDR1 DFQATT, CDR2 SNEGSKA (reference sequence).

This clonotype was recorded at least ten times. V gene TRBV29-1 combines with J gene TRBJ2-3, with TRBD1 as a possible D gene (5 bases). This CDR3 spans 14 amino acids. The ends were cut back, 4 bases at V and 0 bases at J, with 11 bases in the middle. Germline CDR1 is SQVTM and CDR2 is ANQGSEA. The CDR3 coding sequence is TGCAGCGTTGCAAGGGGCCTCAGCACAGATACGCAGTATTTT. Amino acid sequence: CSVARGLSTDTQYF.

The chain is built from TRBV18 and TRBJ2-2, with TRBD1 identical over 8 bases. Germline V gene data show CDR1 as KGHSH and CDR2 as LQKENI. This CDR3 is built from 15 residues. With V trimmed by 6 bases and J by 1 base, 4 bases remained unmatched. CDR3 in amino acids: CASSTGTGNTGELFF. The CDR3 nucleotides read TGTGCCAGCTCCACCGGGACAGGGAACACCGGGGAGCTGTTTTTT.

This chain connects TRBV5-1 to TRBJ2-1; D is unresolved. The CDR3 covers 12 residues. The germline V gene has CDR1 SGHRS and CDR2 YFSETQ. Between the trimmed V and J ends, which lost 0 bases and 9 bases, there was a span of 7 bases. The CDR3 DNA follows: TGCGCCAGCAGCTTGGCGGCAGGTGAGCAGTTCTTC. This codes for CASSLAAGEQFF.

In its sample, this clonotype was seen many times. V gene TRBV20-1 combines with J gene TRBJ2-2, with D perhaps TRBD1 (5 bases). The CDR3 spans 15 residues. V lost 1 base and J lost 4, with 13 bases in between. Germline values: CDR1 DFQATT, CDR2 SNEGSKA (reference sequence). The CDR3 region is CSARGGRVGTGELFF. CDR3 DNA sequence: TGCAGTGCTAGAGGGGGCAGGGTTGGCACCGGGGAGCTGTTTTTT.